These 22 T cell receptor beta chains share one sample of origin, sequenced in a study of naive and memory T cell subsets (dated by TCRdb to about 2017). Their specific antigens are unknown. Study-wide findings and limitations: A few larger clonotypes were found in naive repertoires, especially CD8, and these larger clonotypes were possibly memory cells re-expressing CD45RA.

The protocol used for the library was UMI-ligation and nested PCR. TCRdb shows the sequencer as Illumina MiSeq. The beta constant-region primer was an equimolar mix of two oligonucleotides covering both TRBC1 and TRBC2. The ligated cDNA went through four rounds of PCR with nested alpha and beta constant-region primers together with the SP2 primer. TCRdb redid the processing of the public reads, applying fastp at Q25 and MiXCR, and retained in-frame beta chains. All rows with the same CDR3 protein become a single entry with the most common DNA and genes. The sample yields fewer than 150,000 distinct CDR3 sequences; 15% to 25% were counted once. Of the sample, approximately 0.63% is held by the ten largest clones. Sequencing input: naive CD8+ T cells from blood. The sample's cell subset or site label, decoded: naive T cells, CD45RA high CD27+. These receptors were obtained from a human donor in good health.

This chain connects TRBV7-9 to TRBJ1-3; the D is unclear. The germline gives CDR1 SEHNR, CDR2 FQNEAQ (reference sequence). The CDR3 consists of 17 residues. The ends were cut back, 1 base at V and 0 bases at J, with 13 bases in the middle. CDR3 DNA sequence: TGTGCCAGCAGCTTAGAGATAAACGGCCCCTCTGGAAACACCATATATTTT. Translated: CASSLEINGPSGNTIYF. Based on the CDR3 plus reference TRBV7-9 and TRBJ1-3, the full variable domain is DTGVSQNPRHKITKRGQNVTFRCDPISEHNRLYWYRQTLGQGPEFLTYFQNEAQLEKSRLLSDRFSAERPKGSFSTLEIQRTEQGDSAMYLCASSLEINGPSGNTIYFGEGSWLTVV.

The chain has TRBV7-2 and TRBJ2-1; D tentatively reads TRBD1 or TRBD2 (6 bases each). The CDR3 is made up of 15 amino acids. Between the trimmed V and J ends, which lost 6 bases and 4 bases, there was a span of 16 bases. In germline, CDR1 is SGHTA, CDR2 FQGNSA. This CDR3 reads CASRRGAGMYNEQFF. The CDR3 DNA sequence: TGTGCCAGCAGGAGGGGGGCGGGAATGTACAATGAGCAGTTCTTC. Supplemented by reference TRBV7-2 and TRBJ2-1, the full variable domain reads GAGVSQSPSNKVTEKGKDVELRCDPISGHTALYWYRQSLGQGLEFLIYFQGNSAPDKSGLPSDRFSAERTGGSVSTLTIQRTQQEDSAVYLCASRRGAGMYNEQFFGPGTRLTVL.

This clonotype was counted between two and nine times. The rearrangement links TRBV5-1 to TRBJ2-7; D gene uncertain. This CDR3 contains 14 residues. Germline CDR1 and CDR2: SGHRS and YFSETQ. V lost 3 bases and J 0 bases, leaving 10 bases between the germline ends. CDR3 loop: CASSSATISYEQYF. The CDR3 DNA sequence: TGCGCCAGCAGCTCGGCTACTATCTCCTACGAGCAGTACTTC.

This clonotype was observed a handful of times. Here the CDR3 reads CASSLYPGGSEQYF. The CDR3 nucleotides are TGTGCCAGCAGCTTATATCCAGGGGGAAGCGAGCAGTACTTC. The chain joins TRBV7-2 to TRBJ2-7; 7 nucleotides align to TRBD1. Losses at the gene ends were 2 bases for V and 6 bases for J; bases not matched to a gene: 7. Germline-derived CDR1 and CDR2 are SGHTA and FQGNSA. CDR3 length: 14 residues.

This chain uses TRBV7-8 with TRBJ2-7; possible D gene TRBD1, 5 bases. Germline lookup yields CDR1 SGHVS and CDR2 FQNEAQ. There are 15 residues in the CDR3. V dropped 5 bases and J dropped 4 bases, with 18 bases sitting between them. CDR3 nucleotide sequence: TGTGCCAGCAGCACGTTCTCAATCCAGGGATACGAGCAGTACTTC. Its translation is CASSTFSIQGYEQYF.

This clonotype was detected only a few times. The chain couples TRBV6-6 to TRBJ2-3; 14 nucleotides align to TRBD2. The CDR3 is made up of 17 amino acids. Germline CDR1 is MNHNY and CDR2 is SVGAGI (reference sequence). Losses at the gene ends were 2 bases for V and 3 bases for J; bases not matched to a gene: 4. DNA of the CDR3: TGTGCCAGCAGTTACCCCGGACTAGCGGGAGGTACAGATACGCAGTATTTT. Translated: CASSYPGLAGGTDTQYF.

The chain recombines TRBV7-9 with TRBJ2-4; 12 bases fit TRBD2. The V and J ends lost 6 bases and 9 bases, in that order; junction bases with no gene match: 15. CDR1 and CDR2 (germline): SEHNR, FQNEAQ (reference sequence). This CDR3 is 17 amino acids long. The CDR3 spells CASSQEPDASGRVIQYF. CDR3 bases: TGTGCCAGCAGTCAAGAACCGGACGCTAGCGGGAGGGTCATTCAGTACTTC.

This rearrangement joins TRBV25-1 to TRBJ2-7; 8 nucleotides match TRBD2. The CDR3 spans 18 residues. Per germline, CDR1 MGHDK and CDR2 SYGVNS. V lost 5 bases, J lost 5 bases, and 20 bases stayed unmatched. CDR3 bases: TGTGCCAGCAGTTTTAGGCCCCTGGGTCGGGAGGGCCTCCACGAGCAGTACTTC. Translating it yields CASSFRPLGREGLHEQYF.

This clonotype was observed at least ten times. This rearrangement joins TRBV4-3 to TRBJ1-6, with a weak D call TRBD1 (5 bases). Germline V gene lookup returns CDR1 LGHNA and CDR2 YSLEER. The CDR3 is 16 amino acids. The V end was cut by 2 bases, the J end by 9 bases, with 17 bases between. CDR3 nucleotides: TGCGCCAGCAGCCAATGGGTCGGCGGGGGGGTTTCACCCCTCCACTTT. Its translation: CASSQWVGGGVSPLHF.

This clonotype was detected a few times. The rearrangement uses TRBV6-2 or TRBV6-3 and TRBJ1-5; possibly TRBD1 for D (5 bases). The CDR3 spans 15 residues. CDR1 and CDR2 (germline): MNHEY, SVGEGT. V lost 2 bases to trimming and J lost 7 bases, with 15 bases between them. The CDR3 region has the DNA TGTGCCAGCAGTTACCCCACGACGGGGGACCAGCCCCAGCATTTT. Its protein is CASSYPTTGDQPQHF.

The chain is built from TRBV28 and TRBJ2-3, with 8 bases identical to TRBD2. The J segment lost 5 bases and the V segment lost 6 bases, leaving 10 bases of the junction unmatched. Germline CDR1 MDHEN, CDR2 SYDVKM. CDR3 length: 15 residues. CDR3 sequence reads: CASSPISGSQDTQYF. CDR3 nucleotides: TGTGCCAGCAGCCCTATCAGCGGGAGTCAAGATACGCAGTATTTT.

In this sample, this clonotype turned up a few times. The chain recombines TRBV29-1 with TRBJ2-1; D may be TRBD1 (6 bases). Trimming took off 3 bases at V and 4 bases at J, with 13 bases between the two ends. From germline, CDR1 is SQVTM and CDR2 ANQGSEA. CDR3 size: 14 residues. CDR3 loop: CSVDRGHRYNEQFF. In DNA form, the CDR3 reads TGCAGCGTTGACCGGGGACACCGGTACAATGAGCAGTTCTTC.

The chain has TRBV13 and TRBJ1-1, with D possibly matching TRBD1 (5 bases). Trimming removed 5 bases at V and 5 bases at J, with 15 bases between. CDR3 size: 14 residues. Per germline, CDR1 PRHDT and CDR2 FYEKMQ (reference sequence). The CDR3 DNA reads TGTGCCAGCAGCCCGCCCGGGACCGGTACTGAAGCTTTCTTT. Amino acids: CASSPPGTGTEAFF.

The table lists this clonotype with many counts. V and J are TRBV19 and TRBJ2-1, with 11 positions matching TRBD2. The CDR3 contains 19 residues. V dropped 5 bases and J dropped 0; count of bases not matched to a gene: 12. Germline CDR1 reads LNHDA; CDR2 reads SQIVND (reference sequence). CDR3 nucleotide sequence: TGTGCCAGTAGTTCACCGGGACTAGCGGAAGCTAGCTCCTACAATGAGCAGTTCTTC. It is translated as CASSSPGLAEASSYNEQFF.

In its sample, this clonotype was seen a few times. The chain joins TRBV20-1 to TRBJ1-5; 7 nucleotides align to TRBD1. Per germline, CDR1 DFQATT and CDR2 SNEGSKA (reference sequence). This CDR3 comprises 15 residues. V was pared by 6 bases and J by 3 bases, with 11 bases of the junction left unmatched. The CDR3 is CSAPILQGTNQPQHF. The CDR3 DNA sequence: TGCAGTGCCCCCATACTACAGGGGACCAATCAGCCCCAGCATTTT.

V and J are TRBV20-1 and TRBJ2-6, with D perhaps TRBD1 (6 bases). Trimming left V 1 base short and J 0 bases short, with 19 bases between. In germline, CDR1 is DFQATT, CDR2 SNEGSKA (reference sequence). This CDR3 region has 19 residues. The CDR3 DNA is TGCAGTGCTAGAGGCCCCGAGACAGGTCCGAGCTCTGGGGCCAACGTCCTGACTTTC. Amino acid sequence: CSARGPETGPSSGANVLTF.

The rearrangement joins TRBV5-8 to TRBJ2-1; 8 bases match TRBD2. J lost 3 bases, V lost 1 base, and 6 bases had no gene match. CDR3 size: 16 residues. Germline V gives CDR1 SGHTS, CDR2 YDEGEE. For the CDR3, the DNA is TGTGCCAGCAGCTTGATAGCGGGAAGCATCTACAATGAGCAGTTCTTC. Protein: CASSLIAGSIYNEQFF.

In this sample, this clonotype turned up many times. The CDR3 here is CSVEWAGKAFF. The CDR3 nucleotides read TGCAGCGTTGAATGGGCGGGAAAAGCTTTCTTT. The J gene is TRBJ1-1, the V gene TRBV29-1; D not certain. This CDR3 has 11 amino acids. Germline V gene sequence: CDR1 SQVTM, CDR2 ANQGSEA. V dropped 2 bases and J dropped 9 bases, with 10 bases sitting between them.

This clonotype was observed a handful of times. The chain joins TRBV12-5 to TRBJ2-7, with D hard to call. There are 13 residues in the CDR3. Germline CDR1 is LGHNT and CDR2 is FRNRAP. V shed 2 bases and J shed 0 bases, with 5 bases lying between them. CDR3 sequence reads: CASGLPGSYEQYF. In nucleotides, the CDR3 is TGTGCTAGTGGTTTGCCCGGCTCCTACGAGCAGTACTTC.

This chain uses TRBV28 with TRBJ2-2; TRBD2 agrees at 7 bases. J gave up 1 base and V 3 bases, and 8 bases lay outside the gene matches. This CDR3 comprises 17 residues. Germline V gene data show CDR1 as MDHEN and CDR2 as SYDVKM. CDR3 in amino acids: CASSFTPSGLNTGELFF. The CDR3 DNA reads as TGTGCCAGCAGTTTTACTCCTAGCGGACTGAACACCGGGGAGCTGTTTTTT. The whole variable domain, filled in from reference TRBV28 and TRBJ2-2, reads DVKVTQSSRYLVKRTGEKVFLECVQDMDHENMFWYRQDPGLGLRLIYFSYDVKMKEKGDIPEGYSVSREKKERFSLILESASTNQTSMYLCASSFTPSGLNTGELFFGEGSRLTVL.

The rearrangement links TRBV6-5 to TRBJ1-2, with a weak D call TRBD1 (5 bases). Germline CDR1 MNHEY, CDR2 SVGAGI. V was clipped by 5 bases and J by 6 bases, with 25 bases between them. This CDR3 has 17 amino acids. CDR3 amino acids: CASSKQAEGSWTNGYTF. In DNA form, the CDR3 reads TGTGCCAGCAGTAAACAGGCGGAAGGCAGCTGGACTAATGGCTACACCTTC.

CDR3 sequence (DNA): TGTGCCAGCAGCTTGGGACAGGCTATAGGCGATGGCTACACCTTC. Protein sequence: CASSLGQAIGDGYTF. The chain employs TRBV7-6 and TRBJ1-2, with TRBD1 identical over 8 bases. Germline V gene data show CDR1 as SGHVS and CDR2 as FNYEAQ. This CDR3 region has 15 residues. V shed 3 bases, J shed 6 bases, and the junction held 9 bases outside the gene matches.